This T cell receptor beta chain was sequenced during a study of blood T cell repertoires in COVID-19. Turning to the study itself: Researchers got acute and convalescent COVID-19 samples from the United States, Italy and Spain. PBMCs, B-cell-depleted T cells, or T cells were the source of the cDNA or gDNA that made up the material.

This clone was counted a single time. Using immunoSEQ multiplex PCR, the repertoire was profiled, and TCRdb retains in-frame clones only, with some absent. The sample lists approximately 250,000 clones, around 88% seen once, with roughly 1.2% in the top ten. Germline-derived CDR1 and CDR2 are DFQATT and SNEGSKA (reference sequence). The CDR3 length is 15 residues. The V end was cut by 3 bases, the J end by 0 bases, with 9 bases between. The sequenced sample consisted of PBMCs or T cells enriched from blood (not recorded which). The clonotype originates from a woman aged 40 to 50 with acute COVID-19. The chain couples TRBV20-1 to TRBJ2-6; no clear D. This chain's CDR3 is CSASSPSSGANVLTF. The DNA for the CDR3 is TGCAGTGCTAGTAGCCCGAGCTCTGGGGCCAACGTCCTGACTTTC.